The 32 T cell receptor beta chains below all came from one sample that was sequenced in a study of T-cell memory formation after mild COVID-19. One entry per CDR3 protein, called by TCRdb with MiXCR from the 5' RACE reads. The sample has 550,000 to 650,000 distinct CDR3 sequences; around a sixth are singletons. The sample comprised PBMCs or a T cell subset sorted from them (not recorded which). These receptors all stem from an adult woman who had mild COVID-19 (a few samples of this study predate the infection). Cell type and time point are not known.

This clonotype was counted between two and nine times. The chain employs TRBV9 and TRBJ2-1; 9 bases are a match to TRBD2. This CDR3 contains 15 residues. V lost 4 bases to trimming and J lost 8 bases; unmatched junction nucleotides: 10. Germline assignment: CDR1 SGDLS and CDR2 YYNGEE. The CDR3 is CASSPSSSGVYEQFF. Here the CDR3 DNA reads TGTGCCAGCAGCCCCTCGTCTAGCGGGGTCTATGAGCAGTTCTTC.

This chain connects TRBV12-3 or TRBV12-4 to TRBJ2-1; D remains ambiguous. V lost 2 bases and J lost 6, with 11 bases in between. The CDR3 consists of 14 residues. CDR3 DNA: TGTGCCAGCAGTTTAAGGGCCGCAGGCAATGAGCAGTTCTTC. It translates to CASSLRAAGNEQFF.

The genes are TRBV18 and TRBJ2-5; 7 nucleotides agree with TRBD1. The V and J ends lost 2 bases and 5 bases, in that order; junction bases with no gene match: 8. The CDR3 covers 15 residues. Germline assignment: CDR1 KGHSH and CDR2 LQKENI. The CDR3 DNA reads as TGTGCCAGCTCACCAGCCCAGGGGGTCGGGGAGACCCAGTACTTC. This codes for CASSPAQGVGETQYF.

The chain combines TRBV15 with TRBJ2-7, with 11 nucleotides matching TRBD1. Germline V lookup: CDR1 LNHNV, CDR2 YYDKDF (reference sequence). The length of the CDR3 is 15 residues. With 1 base clipped from V and 4 bases from J, the junction kept 3 bases outside the gene matches. CDR3 region: CATSRVGTGGYEQYF. The CDR3, as DNA: TGTGCCACCAGCAGAGTCGGGACAGGGGGGTACGAGCAGTACTTC.

The V call is TRBV5-1, the J call TRBJ2-1, with a weak D call TRBD2 (7 bases). The V end lost 0 bases, the J end lost 1 base, and 11 bases lay between the germline ends. The CDR3 runs to 16 residues. Germline CDR1 is SGHRS and CDR2 is YFSETQ. CDR3 sequence: CASSLDRGASYNEQFF. The CDR3 DNA is TGCGCCAGCAGCTTGGATCGGGGGGCTTCCTACAATGAGCAGTTCTTC.

This clonotype was counted between two and nine times. The chain uses TRBV7-2 and TRBJ2-3; D remains ambiguous. The V gene lost 6 bases and the J gene lost 2 bases, with 15 bases spanning the gap. This CDR3 contains 15 residues. Per the germline V gene, CDR1 is SGHTA and CDR2 is FQGNSA. DNA for the CDR3: TGTGCCAGCAGATCGCGCTTCTCGAACACAGATACGCAGTATTTT. Amino acids: CASRSRFSNTDTQYF.

About this clonotype: A read error may account for a junction end that differs from germline. This rearrangement joins TRBV5-4 to TRBJ2-3; no firm D call. Germline V gene sequence: CDR1 SGHNT, CDR2 YYREEE (reference sequence). The CDR3 length is 13 residues. The DNA for the CDR3 is TGTGGCAGCAGCTCAGGTCCCACAGATACGCAGTATTTT. It is translated as CGSSSGPTDTQYF.

This clonotype was observed a few times. The CDR3, as DNA: TGTGCCTGGAGTGGTTTAGGGACTGATGGCCCAGATACGCAGTATTTT. Protein sequence: CAWSGLGTDGPDTQYF. The chain uses TRBV30 and TRBJ2-3; D possibly corresponds to TRBD2 (6 bases). The CDR3 loop spans 16 amino acids. Germline V gene data show CDR1 as GTSNPN and CDR2 as SVGIG (reference sequence). Trimming took 1 base from V and 4 from J, leaving 18 bases between them.

The chain joins TRBV29-1 to TRBJ1-3, with D possibly TRBD1 on 6 matching bases. From germline, CDR1 is SQVTM and CDR2 ANQGSEA. This CDR3 comprises 13 residues. V lost 6 bases and J 4 bases, leaving 13 bases between the germline ends. For the CDR3, the DNA is TGCAGCGTCGCCAGGGACATCGGAAACACCATATATTTT. This encodes CSVARDIGNTIYF.

This clonotype was observed a few times. V is TRBV5-1 and J is TRBJ1-3; D uncertain. This CDR3 comprises 18 residues. V was shortened by 0 bases and J by 4 bases, with 20 bases between the two germline ends. Germline assignment: CDR1 SGHRS and CDR2 YFSETQ. The CDR3 region has the DNA TGCGCCAGCAGCTTGGAGGCTCTTCCATCGGGCCGAGGAAACACCATATATTTT. The encoded protein is CASSLEALPSGRGNTIYF.

The chain joins TRBV2 to TRBJ2-2; no definite D call. Trimming removed 5 bases at V and 2 bases at J, with 18 bases between. This CDR3 comprises 17 residues. In germline, CDR1 is SNHLY, CDR2 FYNNEI. CDR3 loop: CASSRRLPWGNTGELFF. The CDR3 nucleotides read TGTGCCAGCAGTCGACGCTTACCCTGGGGTAACACCGGGGAGCTGTTTTTT.

The chain is built from TRBV7-9 and TRBJ2-7, with 7 positions matching TRBD1. From germline, CDR1 is SEHNR and CDR2 FQNEAQ (reference sequence). The ends lost 3 bases at V and 3 bases at J; junction bases unmatched: 8. The CDR3 is 15 amino acids. The CDR3 DNA follows: TGTGCCAGCAGCTTGAACCGGGACAGCTTCTACGAGCAGTACTTC. Translation gives CASSLNRDSFYEQYF.

To note about this clonotype: A much larger clone is a single base away; this may be a read error. The chain joins TRBV7-3 to TRBJ1-5; D uncertain. V was shortened by 3 bases and J by 3 bases, with 6 bases between the two germline ends. The CDR3 sequence is 13 residues long. Per germline, CDR1 SGHTA and CDR2 FQGTGA. CDR3 coding DNA: TGTGCCAGCAGCTTGAATATCAATCAGCCCCAGCATTTT. This codes for CASSLNINQPQHF. The whole variable domain, remainder taken from reference TRBV7-3 and TRBJ1-5, is GAGVSQTPSNKVTEKGKYVELRCDPISGHTALYWYRQSLGQGPEFLIYFQGTGAADDSGLPNDRFFAVRPEGSVSTLKIQRTERGDSAVYLCASSLNINQPQHFGDGTRLSIL.

The sample holds a few counts of this clonotype. The gene calls are TRBV3-1 and TRBJ2-1; D gene ambiguous. This CDR3 region has 11 residues. Looked up from germline, CDR1 is LGHDT and CDR2 is YNNKEL (reference sequence). V gave up 6 bases and J gave up 8 bases, with 8 bases separating them. CDR3 DNA: TGTGCCAGCAGAAGGCAGGATGAGCAGTTCTTC. It yields the protein CASRRQDEQFF.

The chain carries TRBV20-1 and TRBJ2-7, with D tentatively TRBD1 or TRBD2 (6 bases each). Germline V gene sequence: CDR1 DFQATT, CDR2 SNEGSKA (reference sequence). Between the trimmed V and J ends, which lost 1 base and 0 bases, there was a span of 22 bases. There are 18 residues in the CDR3. In DNA, the CDR3 is TGCAGTGCTAGAGGGGCCCTGGGAGGACAGAGTAGCTCCTACGAGCAGTACTTC. Protein sequence: CSARGALGGQSSSYEQYF.

This clonotype has more than one count but fewer than ten. The chain joins TRBV5-4 to TRBJ1-2; 7 bases are shared with TRBD1. The CDR3 has 14 residues. The ends lost 4 bases at V and 5 bases at J; junction bases unmatched: 8. Germline assignment: CDR1 SGHNT and CDR2 YYREEE (reference sequence). This chain's CDR3 is CASSGRDSTYGYTF. The DNA for the CDR3 is TGTGCCAGCAGCGGACGGGACAGCACATATGGCTACACCTTC.

The V and J genes are TRBV7-6 and TRBJ2-1; 8 positions match TRBD2. The CDR3 consists of 13 residues. The V gene end was trimmed by 10 bases and the J gene end by 0 bases; junction bases not matched to a gene: 2. The germline CDR1 and CDR2 sequences are SGHVS and FNYEAQ. DNA of the CDR3: TGTGCCATCCTAGCGGGCTCCTACAATGAGCAGTTCTTC. Its translation is CAILAGSYNEQFF.

The rearrangement links TRBV5-1 to TRBJ1-4; perhaps TRBD1 as D (6 bases). From germline, CDR1 is SGHRS and CDR2 YFSETQ. The CDR3 is 15 amino acids. With 0 bases removed from V and 7 bases from J, the gap between germline ends came to 13 bases. DNA for the CDR3: TGCGCCAGCAGCTTGGACCCGGGGGCGGGTGAAAAACTGTTTTTT. Translation: CASSLDPGAGEKLFF.

This clonotype was seen a handful of times. The chain recombines TRBV18 with TRBJ2-7, with 10 bases aligning to TRBD2. The CDR3 runs to 15 residues. Germline CDR1 KGHSH, CDR2 LQKENI. V shed 4 bases and J 5 bases; nucleotides not matched to a gene: 8. The CDR3 loop is CASSLSASGSHEQYF. The CDR3 region has the DNA TGTGCCAGCTCACTTTCAGCTAGCGGGAGCCACGAGCAGTACTTC.

The chain has TRBV12-3 or TRBV12-4 and TRBJ2-1; the D gene is possibly TRBD2 (6 bases). This CDR3 spans 13 amino acids. Between the trimmed V and J ends, which lost 4 bases and 10 bases, there was a span of 14 bases. The DNA of the CDR3 is TGTGCCAGCAGTTCAATGGGAGGAGAGGAGCAGTTCTTC. It is translated as CASSSMGGEEQFF.

A few counts support this clonotype. The rearrangement joins TRBV20-1 to TRBJ1-5; D perhaps matches TRBD1 (5 bases). CDR3 length: 13 amino acids. CDR1 DFQATT and CDR2 SNEGSKA come from the germline V gene (reference sequence). V shed 1 base and J shed 4 bases, with 8 bases lying between them. The CDR3 DNA follows: TGCAGTGCTAGAGGGGGGGTGAATCAGCCCCAGCATTTT. Its protein is CSARGGVNQPQHF.

This clonotype has just one count. The genes are TRBV11-2 and TRBJ1-1; D is ambiguous. The CDR3 contains 15 residues. Germline V CDR1 and CDR2: SGHAT, FQNNGV. V lost 4 bases, J lost 4 bases, and 16 bases lay in between. CDR3 protein: CASSSQTSLVTEAFF. DNA of the CDR3: TGTGCCAGCAGCTCACAGACCAGCCTGGTCACTGAAGCTTTCTTT.

A few counts support this clonotype. The V gene is TRBV6-2 or TRBV6-3, the J gene TRBJ1-2; a weak D match, TRBD1 (5 bases). The CDR3 is made up of 16 amino acids. Per the germline V gene, CDR1 is MNHEY and CDR2 is SVGEGT. Between the trimmed V and J ends, which lost 5 bases and 0 bases, there was a span of 16 bases. In DNA form, the CDR3 reads TGTGCCAGCAGTGCCCCGGGGGAAGGCGCTAACTATGGCTACACCTTC. This gives the protein CASSAPGEGANYGYTF.

V and J are TRBV11-1 and TRBJ1-2; D gene ambiguous. Germline assignment: CDR1 SGHAT and CDR2 FQDESV (reference sequence). V gave up 5 bases and J gave up 7 bases, with 20 bases separating them. CDR3 length: 15 residues. The CDR3 sequence is CASSVSTFARAGYTF. The CDR3 DNA is TGTGCCAGCAGCGTCTCGACCTTTGCGCGAGCTGGCTACACCTTC.

This chain uses TRBV12-3 or TRBV12-4 with TRBJ2-3; D is perhaps TRBD2 (6 bases). CDR3 length: 13 amino acids. The V gene lost 7 bases and the J gene lost 5 bases, with 13 bases spanning the gap. CDR3: CASTTGRKDTQYF. CDR3 coding DNA: TGTGCCAGCACCACGGGGAGGAAAGATACGCAGTATTTT.

This clonotype has a handful of counts. The germline gene is not matched at one end of the junction; a read error may be the cause. The chain couples TRBV12-3 or TRBV12-4 to TRBJ2-5, with D maybe TRBD2 (5 bases). The CDR3 totals 12 residues. The DNA for the CDR3 is TGTGCCAGCAGTGTAGCGATAGAGACCCAGTACTTC. Protein sequence: CASSVAIETQYF.

This clonotype was seen more than once but under ten times. The CDR3 loop reads CASSLRGTDPYEQYF. For the CDR3, the DNA is TGTGCCAGCAGCTTGCGCGGGACTGACCCCTACGAGCAGTACTTC. J is TRBJ2-7 and V is TRBV7-9; D perhaps matches TRBD2 (6 bases). This CDR3 is 15 amino acids long. Germline assignment: CDR1 SEHNR and CDR2 FQNEAQ (reference sequence). The V and J ends lost 3 bases and 2 bases respectively, with 14 bases between them.

V gene TRBV30 combines with J gene TRBJ2-1; D may be TRBD1 (6 bases). The CDR3 runs 15 residues. Trimming pared 4 bases from V and 0 bases from J, leaving 13 bases between. The germline gives CDR1 GTSNPN, CDR2 SVGIG (reference sequence). CDR3 DNA sequence: TGTGCCTGGATGAATACAGGGAGCTCCTACAATGAGCAGTTCTTC. It codes for CAWMNTGSSYNEQFF. Supplemented by reference TRBV30 and TRBJ2-1, the full variable domain reads SQTIHQWPATLVQPVGSPLSLECTVEGTSNPNLYWYRQAAGRGLQLLFYSVGIGQISSEVPQNLSASRPQDRQFILSSKKLLLSDSGFYLCAWMNTGSSYNEQFFGPGTRLTVL.

This clonotype was counted at least ten times. The chain recombines TRBV20-1 with TRBJ1-2; 12 bases agree with TRBD1. V shed 6 bases and J 8 bases; nucleotides not matched to a gene: 19. The CDR3 is made up of 17 amino acids. From germline, CDR1 is DFQATT and CDR2 SNEGSKA (reference sequence). The CDR3 here is CSASGAGTGGPMGGYTF. The CDR3 DNA follows: TGCAGTGCCAGTGGTGCCGGGACAGGGGGCCCCATGGGCGGCTACACCTTC.

This clonotype was recorded a few times. This rearrangement joins TRBV28 to TRBJ2-3, with 7 bases that match TRBD1. V gave up 2 bases and J gave up 4 bases; unmatched junction bases: 9. Germline CDR1 reads MDHEN; CDR2 reads SYDVKM. The CDR3 has 16 residues. Here the CDR3 reads CASSLPRQTGADTQYF. The CDR3 DNA follows: TGTGCCAGCAGTTTACCCCGGCAAACAGGGGCAGATACGCAGTATTTT.

The CDR3 nucleotides are TGTGCCAGCAGCTCCTGGACCCTCTCTGGGGCCAACGTCCTGACTTTC. Its protein product is CASSSWTLSGANVLTF. The gene calls are TRBV7-8 and TRBJ2-6; D uncertain. The CDR3 length is 16 residues. Germline CDR1 reads SGHVS; CDR2 reads FQNEAQ. Deletions cut 4 bases from V and 0 bases from J, with 10 bases between.

This clonotype has only a few counts. CDR3 sequence reads: CASSLGAGNAYEQYF. For the CDR3, the DNA is TGCGCCAGCAGCTTGGGGGCAGGGAATGCCTACGAGCAGTACTTC. The chain uses TRBV5-1 and TRBJ2-7; possibly TRBD1 for D (5 bases). V lost 0 bases and J lost 2, with 12 bases in between. This CDR3 has 15 amino acids. Germline CDR1 is SGHRS and CDR2 is YFSETQ.